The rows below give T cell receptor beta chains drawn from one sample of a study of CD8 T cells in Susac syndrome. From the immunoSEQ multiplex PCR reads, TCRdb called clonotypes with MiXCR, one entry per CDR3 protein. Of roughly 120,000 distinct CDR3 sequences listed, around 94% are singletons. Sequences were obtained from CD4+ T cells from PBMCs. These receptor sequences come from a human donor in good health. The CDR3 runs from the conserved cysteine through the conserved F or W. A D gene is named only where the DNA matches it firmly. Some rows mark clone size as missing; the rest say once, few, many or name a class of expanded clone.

CDR3aa: CASSRRDFGNTIYF
CDR3nt: TGTGCCAGCAGCCGAAGGGATTTCGGAAACACCATATATTTT
abundance: -
j_gene: TRBJ1-3
v_gene: TRBV12-3/TRBV12-4
d_gene: -

CDR3aa: CASSEYGVSNTGELFF
CDR3nt: TGTGCCAGCAGTGAATATGGCGTTTCGAACACCGGGGAGCTGTTTTTT
abundance: -
j_gene: TRBJ2-2
v_gene: TRBV2
d_gene: -

CDR3aa: CASSQDRVNTEAFF
CDR3nt: TGTGCCAGCAGCCAGGACAGGGTGAACACTGAAGCTTTCTTT
abundance: -
j_gene: TRBJ1-1
v_gene: TRBV2
d_gene: TRBD1

CDR3aa: CSVRSSGNTIYF
CDR3nt: TGCAGCGTTAGGAGCTCTGGAAACACCATATATTTT
abundance: -
j_gene: TRBJ1-3
v_gene: TRBV29-1
d_gene: -

CDR3aa: CASSPLPPTSGRTDTQYF
CDR3nt: TGTGCCAGCAGCCCCCTACCCCCGACTAGCGGGAGAACAGATACGCAGTATTTT
abundance: -
j_gene: TRBJ2-3
v_gene: TRBV11-2
d_gene: TRBD2

CDR3aa: CASSWSALRTGEETQYF
CDR3nt: TGTGCCAGCAGCTGGTCCGCACTAAGGACGGGAGAAGAGACCCAGTACTTC
abundance: few
j_gene: TRBJ2-5
v_gene: TRBV14
d_gene: -

CDR3aa: CSVEVLQGGYEQYF
CDR3nt: TGCAGCGTTGAGGTCCTACAGGGGGGCTACGAGCAGTACTTC
abundance: -
j_gene: TRBJ2-7
v_gene: TRBV29-1
d_gene: TRBD1

CDR3aa: CASKRGQGGNQPQHF
CDR3nt: TGTGCCAGCAAGAGGGGACAGGGAGGCAATCAGCCCCAGCATTTT
abundance: -
j_gene: TRBJ1-5
v_gene: TRBV2
d_gene: TRBD1

CDR3aa: CASSQALSRPDTQYF
CDR3nt: TGTGCCAGCAGCCAAGCCCTCTCGCGTCCAGATACGCAGTATTTT
abundance: -
j_gene: TRBJ2-3
v_gene: TRBV3-1
d_gene: -

CDR3aa: CSARRGGLAGLYEQYF
CDR3nt: TGCAGTGCTAGAAGAGGGGGACTAGCGGGCCTCTACGAGCAGTACTTC
abundance: -
j_gene: TRBJ2-7
v_gene: TRBV20-1
d_gene: TRBD2

CDR3aa: CASTRWQSTNYGYTF
CDR3nt: TGTGCCAGCACTCGATGGCAGTCTACTAACTATGGCTACACCTTC
abundance: -
j_gene: TRBJ1-2
v_gene: TRBV12-3/TRBV12-4
d_gene: -

CDR3aa: CASSPYLTDTQYF
CDR3nt: TGTGCCAGCTCACCCTACCTCACAGATACGCAGTATTTT
abundance: -
j_gene: TRBJ2-3
v_gene: TRBV18
d_gene: -

CDR3aa: CASSQGTGTSGPLGQYF
CDR3nt: TGTGCCAGCAGCCAAGGTACCGGGACTAGCGGGCCTCTGGGGCAGTACTTC
abundance: -
j_gene: TRBJ2-7
v_gene: TRBV3-1
d_gene: TRBD2

CDR3aa: CASSYRTGYSGNTIYF
CDR3nt: TGTGCCAGCAGTTACCGTACAGGGTACTCTGGAAACACCATATATTTT
abundance: -
j_gene: TRBJ1-3
v_gene: TRBV6-5
d_gene: -

CDR3aa: CASSPRGGTTGELFF
CDR3nt: TGTGCCAGCAGCCCCCGGGGAGGTACCACCGGGGAGCTGTTTTTT
abundance: -
j_gene: TRBJ2-2
v_gene: TRBV7-9
d_gene: -

CDR3aa: CSVEGTSGELFF
CDR3nt: TGCAGCGTTGAAGGAACAAGCGGGGAGCTGTTTTTT
abundance: -
j_gene: TRBJ2-2
v_gene: TRBV29-1
d_gene: -

CDR3aa: CAWSVQPNQPQHF
CDR3nt: TGTGCCTGGAGTGTACAGCCCAATCAGCCCCAGCATTTT
abundance: once
j_gene: TRBJ1-5
v_gene: TRBV30
d_gene: -

CDR3aa: CSGYRENTEAFF
CDR3nt: TGCAGCGGTTACAGAGAGAACACTGAAGCTTTCTTT
abundance: -
j_gene: TRBJ1-1
v_gene: TRBV29-1
d_gene: -

CDR3aa: CASNLNPYNEQFF
CDR3nt: TGTGCCAGCAACTTAAACCCCTACAATGAGCAGTTCTTC
abundance: -
j_gene: TRBJ2-1
v_gene: TRBV7-8
d_gene: -

CDR3aa: CASSDRGLGVNIQYF
CDR3nt: TGTGCCAGCAGTGATAGGGGACTAGGAGTAAACATTCAGTACTTC
abundance: -
j_gene: TRBJ2-4
v_gene: TRBV25-1
d_gene: TRBD2

CDR3aa: CASSQVPATDNEKLFF
CDR3nt: TGCGCCAGCAGCCAAGTCCCAGCTACGGATAATGAAAAACTGTTTTTT
abundance: -
j_gene: TRBJ1-4
v_gene: TRBV4-3
d_gene: -

CDR3aa: CASSGQGFNYGYTF
CDR3nt: TGTGCCAGCAGCGGACAGGGCTTCAACTATGGCTACACCTTC
abundance: -
j_gene: TRBJ1-2
v_gene: TRBV2
d_gene: TRBD1

CDR3aa: CASSQGPGNTEAFF
CDR3nt: TGTGCCAGCAGCCAGGGACCGGGGAACACTGAAGCTTTCTTT
abundance: -
j_gene: TRBJ1-1
v_gene: TRBV11-2
d_gene: -

CDR3aa: CASSSQGGASYNEQFF
CDR3nt: TGTGCCAGCAGCTCCCAGGGCGGGGCGTCCTACAATGAGCAGTTCTTC
abundance: -
j_gene: TRBJ2-1
v_gene: TRBV7-6
d_gene: -

CDR3aa: CASTIGSSYEQYF
CDR3nt: TGCGCCAGCACAATCGGCAGTTCCTACGAGCAGTACTTC
abundance: -
j_gene: TRBJ2-7
v_gene: TRBV5-1
d_gene: -

CDR3aa: CASSQPGGMGEKLFF
CDR3nt: TGTGCCAGCTCACAACCAGGGGGCATGGGTGAAAAACTGTTTTTT
abundance: -
j_gene: TRBJ1-4
v_gene: TRBV18
d_gene: TRBD1

CDR3aa: CASKVTDTQYF
CDR3nt: TGCGCCAGCAAGGTTACGGATACGCAGTATTTT
abundance: -
j_gene: TRBJ2-3
v_gene: TRBV5-1
d_gene: -

CDR3aa: CASSRSGRGYEQYF
CDR3nt: TGTGCCAGCAGTCGTAGCGGGAGGGGGTACGAGCAGTACTTC
abundance: -
j_gene: TRBJ2-7
v_gene: TRBV6-2/TRBV6-3
d_gene: TRBD2

CDR3aa: CASKGGGREQFF
CDR3nt: TGTGCCAGCAAAGGAGGGGGGAGGGAGCAGTTCTTC
abundance: -
j_gene: TRBJ2-1
v_gene: TRBV3-1
d_gene: -

CDR3aa: CASSLTRPPYNEQFF
CDR3nt: TGTGCCAGCAGTTTGACTAGACCTCCCTACAATGAGCAGTTCTTC
abundance: -
j_gene: TRBJ2-1
v_gene: TRBV6-2/TRBV6-3
d_gene: -

CDR3aa: CASSSISGRREQYF
CDR3nt: TGTGCCAGCAGTTCCATTAGCGGGAGACGCGAGCAGTACTTC
abundance: once
j_gene: TRBJ2-7
v_gene: TRBV12-3/TRBV12-4
d_gene: TRBD2

CDR3aa: CASSQDPGETTFSGNTIYF
CDR3nt: TGCGCCAGCAGCCAAGACCCAGGGGAAACTACCTTCTCTGGAAACACCATATATTTT
abundance: once
j_gene: TRBJ1-3
v_gene: TRBV4-1
d_gene: -

CDR3aa: CASSLAMQVEQPQHF
CDR3nt: TGTGCCAGCAGCTTAGCGATGCAGGTAGAACAGCCCCAGCATTTT
abundance: -
j_gene: TRBJ1-5
v_gene: TRBV7-2
d_gene: -

CDR3aa: CATSVTEPYYGYTF
CDR3nt: TGTGCCACCAGTGTTACGGAGCCCTACTATGGCTACACCTTC
abundance: -
j_gene: TRBJ1-2
v_gene: TRBV24-1
d_gene: -

CDR3aa: CASIYRLAGTGELFF
CDR3nt: TGTGCCAGCATTTACCGTCTAGCGGGCACCGGGGAGCTGTTTTTT
abundance: -
j_gene: TRBJ2-2
v_gene: TRBV12-3/TRBV12-4
d_gene: TRBD2

CDR3aa: CSLEEGQETQYF
CDR3nt: TGCAGCCTCGAAGAAGGACAAGAGACCCAGTACTTC
abundance: -
j_gene: TRBJ2-5
v_gene: TRBV29-1
d_gene: -

CDR3aa: CASSPIMGTGEAGNTIYF
CDR3nt: TGTGCCAGCTCACCCATCATGGGGACAGGGGAAGCTGGAAACACCATATATTTT
abundance: -
j_gene: TRBJ1-3
v_gene: TRBV18
d_gene: TRBD1

CDR3aa: CASSPEGQSTDTQYF
CDR3nt: TGTGCCAGCAGCCCAGAGGGCCAAAGCACAGATACGCAGTATTTT
abundance: once
j_gene: TRBJ2-3
v_gene: TRBV7-9
d_gene: -

CDR3aa: CAWSTGPFFSSYEQYF
CDR3nt: TGTGCCTGGAGTACGGGACCTTTCTTCAGCTCCTACGAGCAGTACTTC
abundance: -
j_gene: TRBJ2-7
v_gene: TRBV30
d_gene: -

CDR3aa: CAISSDGNQPQHF
CDR3nt: TGTGCCATCAGTTCGGACGGTAATCAGCCCCAGCATTTT
abundance: -
j_gene: TRBJ1-5
v_gene: TRBV10-3
d_gene: -

CDR3aa: CASSRRGSSEAFF
CDR3nt: TGTGCCAGCAGCCGTCGGGGCTCGTCTGAAGCTTTCTTT
abundance: -
j_gene: TRBJ1-1
v_gene: TRBV3-1
d_gene: -

CDR3aa: CASLRAVTYNEQFF
CDR3nt: TGTGCCAGTCTACGGGCAGTAACCTACAATGAGCAGTTCTTC
abundance: -
j_gene: TRBJ2-1
v_gene: TRBV2
d_gene: -

CDR3aa: CSVEDGRGNTGELFF
CDR3nt: TGCAGCGTTGAAGATGGCCGGGGGAACACCGGGGAGCTGTTTTTT
abundance: -
j_gene: TRBJ2-2
v_gene: TRBV29-1
d_gene: -

CDR3aa: CASSPFNLQDTQYF
CDR3nt: TGTGCCAGCTCACCTTTTAACTTACAAGATACGCAGTATTTT
abundance: -
j_gene: TRBJ2-3
v_gene: TRBV18
d_gene: -

CDR3aa: CSARDPQAYSYNEQFF
CDR3nt: TGCAGTGCTAGAGATCCCCAGGCCTACTCCTACAATGAGCAGTTCTTC
abundance: -
j_gene: TRBJ2-1
v_gene: TRBV20-1
d_gene: -

CDR3aa: CASTGGGRYNEQFF
CDR3nt: TGTGCCAGCACTGGGGGCGGGAGGTACAATGAGCAGTTCTTC
abundance: -
j_gene: TRBJ2-1
v_gene: TRBV2
d_gene: TRBD2

CDR3aa: CASSDDRGYGYTF
CDR3nt: TGTGCCAGCAGCGACGACAGGGGCTATGGCTACACCTTC
abundance: -
j_gene: TRBJ1-2
v_gene: TRBV9
d_gene: TRBD1

CDR3aa: CASLQLQEAFF
CDR3nt: TGCGCCAGCCTCCAACTGCAAGAAGCTTTCTTT
abundance: -
j_gene: TRBJ1-1
v_gene: TRBV10-2
d_gene: -

CDR3aa: CAWSSRGSEQYF
CDR3nt: TGTGCCTGGAGTTCCCGGGGGAGCGAGCAGTACTTC
abundance: -
j_gene: TRBJ2-7
v_gene: TRBV30
d_gene: -

CDR3aa: CAWMAAGEQETQYF
CDR3nt: TGTGCCTGGATGGCAGCGGGGGAACAAGAGACCCAGTACTTC
abundance: -
j_gene: TRBJ2-5
v_gene: TRBV30
d_gene: TRBD2

CDR3aa: CASRGGRVYTGELFF
CDR3nt: TGTGCCAGCCGGGGCGGGAGGGTCTACACCGGGGAGCTGTTTTTT
abundance: -
j_gene: TRBJ2-2
v_gene: TRBV2
d_gene: TRBD2

CDR3aa: CASSRSRQEQYF
CDR3nt: TGTGCCAGCAGCCGTTCGCGACAGGAGCAGTACTTC
abundance: -
j_gene: TRBJ2-7
v_gene: TRBV3-1
d_gene: -

CDR3aa: CATSRDLGKNTEAFF
CDR3nt: TGTGCCACCAGCAGAGATTTAGGGAAGAACACTGAAGCTTTCTTT
abundance: -
j_gene: TRBJ1-1
v_gene: TRBV15
d_gene: -

CDR3aa: CASSLQDRGVYSNQPQHF
CDR3nt: TGTGCCAGCAGCCTACAGGACAGGGGGGTTTATAGCAATCAGCCCCAGCATTTT
abundance: once
j_gene: TRBJ1-5
v_gene: TRBV7-9
d_gene: TRBD1